What follows are 23 T cell receptor beta chains derived from one specimen sequenced in a study of a mutant IDH1 vaccine in newly diagnosed glioma. The time point denotes: week 5, during vaccination. Vaccination used 300 ug of mutant IDH1 20-mer peptide per dose, with topical imiquimod. TCRdb's copy holds only in-frame clones and misses some; the assay was immunoSEQ multiplex PCR. The repertoire includes around 36,000 clones, approximately 91% of them detected once, and 2.6% sits in the top ten. These receptors have no identified antigens. Here the sequenced sample was PBMCs, taken from a glioma patient whose treatment included an IDH1 peptide vaccine. These receptors originate from a man aged 50 to 60 with glioma.

The J gene is TRBJ1-2, the V gene TRBV28, with 9 positions matching TRBD1. V dropped 4 bases and J dropped 4; count of bases not matched to a gene: 7. Germline V gene sequence: CDR1 MDHEN, CDR2 SYDVKM. The CDR3 loop spans 15 amino acids. The CDR3 coding sequence is TGTGCCAGCAGTTATCCGGACAGGGGTGGCTATGGCTACACCTTC. Amino acids: CASSYPDRGGYGYTF.

The rearrangement joins TRBV6-5 to TRBJ2-7; D remains unclear. CDR1 and CDR2 (germline): MNHEY, SVGAGI. CDR3 length equals 11 residues. V was cut by 3 bases and J by 6 bases, with 6 bases left in between. For the CDR3, the DNA is TGTGCCAGCAGTTATCGCTCCGAGCAGTACTTC. The encoded protein is CASSYRSEQYF.

The chain is built from TRBV27 and TRBJ2-7; 10 bases fit TRBD1. The CDR3 has 13 residues. V lost 5 bases, J lost 6 bases, and 4 bases stayed unmatched. Germline CDR1 and CDR2: MNHEY and SMNVEV (reference sequence). The CDR3 spells CASSGTGDGEQYF. The CDR3 DNA is TGTGCCAGCAGTGGGACAGGGGATGGCGAGCAGTACTTC.

The chain links TRBV5-3 to TRBJ1-5; the D is unclear. TRBV5-3 is identified as an open reading frame with a role that is uncertain. This CDR3 contains 16 residues. Trimming pared 0 bases from V and 4 bases from J, leaving 14 bases between. CDR3 DNA: TGTGCCAGAAGCTTGGCCTGCGGTAGAAAAAATCAGCCCCAGCATTTT. Translated: CARSLACGRKNQPQHF.

The V call is TRBV27, the J call TRBJ1-5; the D is unclear. The CDR3 runs 15 residues. Germline V gene lookup returns CDR1 MNHEY and CDR2 SMNVEV (reference sequence). V was shortened by 5 bases and J by 3 bases, with 14 bases between the two germline ends. The CDR3 sequence: CASSILGGDNQPQHF. The CDR3 DNA reads as TGTGCCAGCAGTATTCTAGGTGGGGACAATCAGCCCCAGCATTTT.

The chain has TRBV7-9 and TRBJ1-2; no reliable D call. Germline values: CDR1 SEHNR, CDR2 FQNEAQ (reference sequence). The germline V and J ends were trimmed by 3 bases and 8 bases, with 13 bases remaining between them. The CDR3 runs to 13 residues. CDR3 DNA sequence: TGTGCCAGCAGCTTTTTGGTGCGAGGGGGCTACACCTTC. Translation gives CASSFLVRGGYTF. The whole variable domain, filled in from reference TRBV7-9 and TRBJ1-2, reads DTGVSQNPRHKITKRGQNVTFRCDPISEHNRLYWYRQTLGQGPEFLTYFQNEAQLEKSRLLSDRFSAERPKGSFSTLEIQRTEQGDSAMYLCASSFLVRGGYTFGSGTRLTVV.

This chain links TRBV10-2 with TRBJ2-5, with TRBD2 identical over 9 bases. CDR3 length: 15 residues. The V and J ends lost 6 bases and 2 bases, in that order; junction bases with no gene match: 7. Germline loops: CDR1 WSHSY, CDR2 SAAADI. The CDR3 region is CASRGGRGGQETQYF. The CDR3 DNA follows: TGCGCCAGCAGGGGGGGGCGGGGGGGACAAGAGACCCAGTACTTC.

A remark on this clone: At one boundary the junction diverges from the germline segment, which might be a read error. V gene TRBV7-2 combines with J gene TRBJ1-5; D is unclear. This CDR3 has 12 residues. Germline V gene sequence: CDR1 SGHTA, CDR2 FQGNSA. CDR3 DNA sequence: TGTGCCAGCAGCTTAGGGGTCGGCCCCCAGAATTTT. Protein sequence: CASSLGVGPQNF. Based on the CDR3 plus reference TRBV7-2 and TRBJ1-5, the full variable domain is GAGVSQSPSNKVTEKGKDVELRCDPISGHTALYWYRQSLGQGLEFLIYFQGNSAPDKSGLPSDRFSAERTGGSVSTLTIQRTQQEDSAVYLCASSLGVGPQNFGDGTRLSIL.

This clone was picked up one time. V and J are TRBV10-3 and TRBJ2-7; D call uncertain. The CDR3 extends over 13 amino acids. The V gene's germline CDR1 is ENHRY and CDR2 SYGVKD. V was trimmed by 2 bases and J by 7 bases, leaving 12 bases between them. This CDR3 is CAISEVQVREQYF. Written as DNA, the CDR3 is TGTGCCATCAGTGAGGTCCAGGTCCGGGAGCAGTACTTC.

The chain joins TRBV4-2 to TRBJ2-2, with 9 bases lining up with TRBD1. Germline CDR1 LGHNA, CDR2 YNFKEQ. V shed 4 bases and J 3 bases; nucleotides not matched to a gene: 9. This CDR3 has 17 residues. This CDR3 is CASSPHGRQGDTGELFF. DNA of the CDR3: TGTGCCAGCAGCCCCCACGGAAGACAGGGGGACACCGGGGAGCTGTTTTTT.

V gene TRBV7-9 combines with J gene TRBJ2-5; D remains ambiguous. This CDR3 has 15 residues. CDR1 and CDR2 (germline): SEHNR, FQNEAQ (reference sequence). The V end lost 6 bases, the J end lost 0 bases, and 14 bases lay between the germline ends. The CDR3 nucleotides are TGTGCCAGCAGACACCTATCCGCCTACCAAGAGACCCAGTACTTC. Encoded protein: CASRHLSAYQETQYF.

This chain's CDR3 is CASSYVGTFYEQYF. Written as DNA, the CDR3 is TGTGCCAGCAGTTACGTGGGGACATTCTACGAGCAGTACTTC. The chain couples TRBV6-5 to TRBJ2-5; D possibly corresponds to TRBD1 (6 bases). The J call may be mistaken, given a closer DNA end match to TRBJ2-7. The CDR3 spans 14 residues. CDR1 is MNHEY, CDR2 SVGAGI, per germline.

This clone turned up a few times. V is TRBV10-1 and J is TRBJ1-1, with a possible D match to TRBD1 (5 bases). With 5 bases removed from V and 5 bases from J, the gap between germline ends came to 15 bases. This CDR3 has 14 amino acids. Looked up from germline, CDR1 is WNHNN and CDR2 is SYGVQD (reference sequence). The CDR3: CASSRDGTRTEAFF. The CDR3 coding sequence is TGCGCCAGCAGTAGGGACGGGACCAGGACTGAAGCTTTCTTT.

A single count supports this clone. This rearrangement joins TRBV5-1 to TRBJ1-1; no clear D. The CDR3 length is 18 residues. Trimming took 0 bases from V and 0 from J, leaving 18 bases between them. Germline V gene data show CDR1 as SGHRS and CDR2 as YFSETQ. In nucleotides, the CDR3 is TGCGCCAGCAGCTTGGCCGCAGGTGCCGTCTTCATGAACACTGAAGCTTTCTTT. Translating it yields CASSLAAGAVFMNTEAFF.

There are a few counts of this clone. The V call is TRBV7-2, the J call TRBJ1-3; 8 bases line up with TRBD1. The CDR3 has 19 residues. Germline CDR1 reads SGHTA; CDR2 reads FQGNSA. Trimming took 4 bases from V and 0 from J; bases not matched to a gene: 14. The CDR3 DNA reads as TGTGCCAGCAGCTATAGGACAGGGCGGCTAAAACCCTCTGGAAACACCATATATTTT. Amino acid sequence: CASSYRTGRLKPSGNTIYF.

This rearrangement joins TRBV19 to TRBJ1-6, with TRBD1 matching 9 bases. The CDR3 is made up of 16 amino acids. With V trimmed by 2 bases and J by 10 bases, 9 bases remained unmatched. CDR1 is LNHDA and CDR2 is SQIVND in the germline V gene (reference sequence). The CDR3 spells CASSISIAGTGSPLHF. The CDR3 DNA follows: TGTGCCAGTAGTATAAGTATTGCCGGGACAGGGTCACCCCTCCACTTT.

This sequence joins TRBV12-5 and TRBJ2-2; 10 bases match TRBD1. Germline-derived CDR1 and CDR2 are LGHNT and FRNRAP. The V segment lost 9 bases and the J segment 3 bases; nucleotides outside the gene matches: 4. CDR3 size: 14 residues. The CDR3 DNA follows: TGTGCTAGAACCGGGACAGGGGACACCGGGGAGCTGTTTTTT. This sequence encodes CARTGTGDTGELFF. Complete variable domain (other parts from reference TRBV12-5 and TRBJ2-2): DARVTQTPRHKVTEMGQEVTMRCQPILGHNTVFWYRQTMMQGLELLAYFRNRAPLDDSGMPKDRFSAEMPDATLATLKIQPSEPRDSAVYFCARTGTGDTGELFFGEGSRLTVL.

The chain recombines TRBV10-1 with TRBJ2-7; D is ambiguous. The germline CDR1 and CDR2 sequences are WNHNN and SYGVQD (reference sequence). The CDR3 totals 12 residues. V was pared by 8 bases and J by 4 bases, with 12 bases between. The CDR3, as DNA: TGCGCCAGCGGCGACGGGCGGTACGAGCAGTACTTC. Protein product: CASGDGRYEQYF.

V is TRBV11-2 and J is TRBJ2-1; 8 bases match TRBD2. The CDR3 sequence is 16 residues long. Germline CDR1 reads SGHAT; CDR2 reads FQNNGV. J lost 7 bases, V lost 1 base, and 9 bases had no gene match. DNA for the CDR3: TGTGCCAGCAGCTTAGGTGGTCTAGCGGGCAGAAATGAGCAGTTCTTC. It yields the protein CASSLGGLAGRNEQFF. Filled out from reference TRBV11-2 and TRBJ2-1, the complete variable domain reads EAGVAQSPRYKIIEKRQSVAFWCNPISGHATLYWYQQILGQGPKLLIQFQNNGVVDDSQLPKDRFSAERLKGVDSTLKIQPAKLEDSAVYLCASSLGGLAGRNEQFFGPGTRLTVL.

The chain links TRBV10-1 to TRBJ2-2; the D is unclear. The ends were cut back, 6 bases at V and 0 bases at J, with 11 bases in the middle. Germline V gene sequence: CDR1 WNHNN, CDR2 SYGVQD (reference sequence). The CDR3 runs 15 residues. This chain's CDR3 is CASSPTRTNTGELFF. The CDR3 DNA reads TGCGCCAGCAGCCCCACGCGAACGAACACCGGGGAGCTGTTTTTT.

J is TRBJ2-2 and V is TRBV6-1; D is perhaps TRBD1 or TRBD2 (6 bases each). CDR1 MNHNS and CDR2 SASEGT come from the germline V gene. The CDR3 sequence is 17 residues long. Trimming pared 0 bases from V and 4 bases from J, leaving 15 bases between. The CDR3 loop reads CASSEASQGRITGELFF. CDR3 nucleotides: TGTGCCAGCAGTGAAGCGTCGCAGGGGAGGATCACCGGGGAGCTGTTTTTT.

The chain carries TRBV5-6 and TRBJ2-1; D is unclear. The germline V gene encodes CDR1 SGHDT and CDR2 YYEEEE. The CDR3 runs 11 residues. Deletions cut 4 bases from V and 10 bases from J, with 9 bases between. CDR3 sequence: CASSRTQEQFF. The CDR3 DNA follows: TGTGCCAGCAGCAGGACCCAGGAGCAGTTCTTC. Together with reference TRBV5-6 and TRBJ2-1, the CDR3 gives the full variable domain: DAGVTQSPTHLIKTRGQQVTLRCSPKSGHDTVSWYQQALGQGPQFIFQYYEEEERQRGNFPDRFSGHQFPNYSSELNVNALLLGDSALYLCASSRTQEQFFGPGTRLTVL.

This CDR3 reads CASSLDRGNYGYTF. In DNA form, the CDR3 reads TGCGCCAGCAGCTTGGACAGGGGGAACTATGGCTACACCTTC. The chain uses TRBV5-1 and TRBJ1-2; 8 bases line up with TRBD1. Germline CDR1 and CDR2: SGHRS and YFSETQ. J was trimmed by 2 bases and V by 0 bases; bases with no gene match: 0. This CDR3 region has 14 residues. The whole variable domain, remainder taken from reference TRBV5-1 and TRBJ1-2, is KAGVTQTPRYLIKTRGQQVTLSCSPISGHRSVSWYQQTPGQGLQFLFEYFSETQRNKGNFPGRFSGRQFSNSRSEMNVSTLELGDSALYLCASSLDRGNYGYTFGSGTRLTVV.